The next 27 T cell receptor beta chains were all read from a single sample in a study of cytomegalovirus exposure and HLA in healthy donors. The PCR had 60 Vbeta and 13 Jbeta primers. Assay: immunoSEQ multiplex PCR; the TCRdb copy retains only in-frame clones and omits some. The repertoire holds about 160,000 clones, with 76% as singletons. The sample taken for sequencing was PBMCs. Receptors originate from a man in his 60s in good health and CMV-seronegative.

Points on this clone: Germline and junction disagree at one end, which may indicate a read error. Other DNA sequences from this sample encode an identical CDR3 as well. The V gene is TRBV7-9, the J gene TRBJ2-5; 12 bases align to TRBD2. Germline V gene lookup returns CDR1 SEHNR and CDR2 FQNEAQ (reference sequence). This CDR3 has 15 amino acids. The CDR3 DNA reads as TGCGCCAGCAGCTTATCACTAGCGGGAGGTGAGACCCAGTACTTC. Translating gives CASSLSLAGGETQYF.

The rearrangement joins TRBV11-3 to TRBJ2-4; 8 nucleotides match TRBD1. Per germline, CDR1 SGHNT and CDR2 YENEEA. Trimming cost V 5 bases and J 3 bases; bases outside gene matches: 12. The CDR3 is made up of 17 amino acids. This CDR3 is CASSQGQGDLGKNIQYF. CDR3 DNA sequence: TGTGCCAGCAGCCAAGGACAGGGTGACTTGGGCAAAAACATTCAGTACTTC.

This clone was counted once. The rearrangement joins TRBV10-2 to TRBJ1-4; D uncertain. Germline-derived CDR1 and CDR2 are WSHSY and SAAADI. V shed 4 bases and J shed 7 bases, with 13 bases lying between them. CDR3 length: 14 amino acids. The CDR3 bases are TGCGCCAGCAGTGTGAACTCTATTGGTGAAAAACTGTTTTTT. This gives the protein CASSVNSIGEKLFF.

The rearrangement uses TRBV19 and TRBJ1-4, with 7 bases fitting TRBD1. V lost 4 bases and J lost 9; bases outside the gene matches: 8. Germline CDR1 is LNHDA and CDR2 is SQIVND (reference sequence). The CDR3 covers 14 residues. CDR3 protein: CASSTGQDTQKLFF. In DNA form, the CDR3 reads TGTGCCAGTAGTACAGGACAGGATACTCAAAAACTGTTTTTT. The variable domain in full, completed from reference TRBV19 and TRBJ1-4, reads DGGITQSPKYLFRKEGQNVTLSCEQNLNHDAMYWYRQDPGQGLRLIYYSQIVNDFQKGDIAEGYSVSREKKESFPLTVTSAQKNPTAFYLCASSTGQDTQKLFFGSGTQLSVL.

With respect to this clone: The sample has other DNA sequences that encode this CDR3 too. The rearrangement joins TRBV11-3 to TRBJ2-2; 8 bases line up with TRBD2. Germline CDR1 is SGHNT and CDR2 is YENEEA. The CDR3 runs 15 residues. J was trimmed by 0 bases and V by 5 bases; bases with no gene match: 2. CDR3 DNA sequence: TGTGCCAGCAGCCTTAGCGGGACGAACACCGGGGAGCTGTTTTTT. Protein product: CASSLSGTNTGELFF. The variable domain in full, with the rest retrieved from reference TRBV11-3 and TRBJ2-2, is EAGVVQSPRYKIIEKKQPVAFWCNPISGHNTLYWYLQNLGQGPELLIRYENEEAVDDSQLPKDRFSAERLKGVDSTLKIQPAELGDSAVYLCASSLSGTNTGELFFGEGSRLTVL.

This clone turned up a few times. This rearrangement joins TRBV7-9 to TRBJ1-5; 11 nucleotides match TRBD1. Germline V gives CDR1 SEHNR, CDR2 FQNEAQ (reference sequence). The CDR3 covers 18 residues. V shed 3 bases, J shed 7 bases, and the junction held 14 bases outside the gene matches. CDR3 sequence (DNA): TGTGCCAGCAGCTTCGACCTCCGGGACAGGGGGGGGGAACAGCCCCAGCATTTT. It codes for CASSFDLRDRGGEQPQHF.

There are a few counts of this clone. V gene TRBV5-1 combines with J gene TRBJ1-1; TRBD1 might be the D (6 bases). The CDR3 covers 13 residues. V was cut by 5 bases and J by 3 bases, with 11 bases left in between. Germline V gene lookup returns CDR1 SGHRS and CDR2 YFSETQ. CDR3 DNA: TGCGCCAGCAGACAGGGTTGGGACACTGAAGCTTTCTTT. Protein sequence: CASRQGWDTEAFF.

This clone was detected only once. J is TRBJ2-7 and V is TRBV28; 7 positions match TRBD1. CDR1 MDHEN and CDR2 SYDVKM come from the germline V gene. The V segment lost 1 base and the J segment 11 bases; nucleotides outside the gene matches: 5. The CDR3 length is 12 residues. The CDR3 coding sequence is TGTGCCAGCAGTTTATCGACAGGGTTTAAGTACTTC. Amino acids: CASSLSTGFKYF.

This sequence joins TRBV28 and TRBJ1-1; 8 bases fit TRBD1. This CDR3 is built from 15 residues. Germline assignment: CDR1 MDHEN and CDR2 SYDVKM. V gave up 1 base and J gave up 3 bases; unmatched junction bases: 4. Written as DNA, the CDR3 is TGTGCCAGCAGTTTATTCGGACAGGGCTACACTGAAGCTTTCTTT. This encodes CASSLFGQGYTEAFF. Using reference TRBV28 and TRBJ1-1 for the parts outside the CDR3, the full variable domain is DVKVTQSSRYLVKRTGEKVFLECVQDMDHENMFWYRQDPGLGLRLIYFSYDVKMKEKGDIPEGYSVSREKKERFSLILESASTNQTSMYLCASSLFGQGYTEAFFGQGTRLTVV.

Written as DNA, the CDR3 is TGTGCCAGCAGGCATAGGGACAGAGGATACGGGGAGCTGTTTTTT. Its translation is CASRHRDRGYGELFF. This chain connects TRBV9 to TRBJ2-2; TRBD1 matches 7 bases. In germline, CDR1 is SGDLS, CDR2 YYNGEE. There are 15 residues in the CDR3. Trimming removed 5 bases from V and 7 bases from J; junction bases left unmatched: 11.

The rearrangement joins TRBV6-5 to TRBJ2-3, with 7 positions matching TRBD2. J was trimmed by 4 bases and V by 2 bases; bases with no gene match: 9. The CDR3 sequence is 16 residues long. The V gene's germline CDR1 is MNHEY and CDR2 SVGAGI. CDR3 amino acids: CASSYDAGEGADTQYF. The CDR3 DNA follows: TGTGCCAGCAGTTACGATGCGGGAGAGGGTGCAGATACGCAGTATTTT.

The chain recombines TRBV7-7 with TRBJ2-1, with no clear D. The CDR3 totals 16 residues. The V end was cut by 4 bases, the J end by 0 bases, with 13 bases between. Germline values: CDR1 SSHAT, CDR2 FNYEAQ (reference sequence). CDR3: CASSSSTGSSYNEQFF. Written as DNA, the CDR3 is TGTGCCAGCAGCTCAAGTACGGGTAGCTCCTACAATGAGCAGTTCTTC.

The rearrangement uses TRBV5-1 and TRBJ1-6; D may be TRBD1 (6 bases). The CDR3 spans 15 residues. CDR1 is SGHRS and CDR2 is YFSETQ in the germline V gene. The V end lost 4 bases, the J end lost 14 bases, and 22 bases lay between the germline ends. The CDR3 nucleotides are TGCGCCAGCAGCCCGTGGACAGAGAACACTTTCACCCTCCACTTT. Its protein product is CASSPWTENTFTLHF. The entire variable domain, with the rest obtained from reference TRBV5-1 and TRBJ1-6, is as follows: KAGVTQTPRYLIKTRGQQVTLSCSPISGHRSVSWYQQTPGQGLQFLFEYFSETQRNKGNFPGRFSGRQFSNSRSEMNVSTLELGDSALYLCASSPWTENTFTLHFGNGTRLTVT.

To note about this clone: One junction end disagrees with the germline gene, perhaps due to a read error. The chain couples TRBV28 to TRBJ2-3; 10 bases line up with TRBD2. Germline assignment: CDR1 MDHEN and CDR2 SYDVKM. The CDR3 contains 14 residues. CDR3 amino acids: CASSLSSGGQYRDF. As DNA, the CDR3 is TGTGCCAGCAGTCTATCTAGCGGGGGTCAATATAGGGATTTT.

The chain has TRBV9 and TRBJ2-2; 8 bases agree with TRBD1. CDR1 is SGDLS and CDR2 is YYNGEE in the germline V gene. The CDR3 covers 15 residues. V shed 4 bases and J 2 bases; nucleotides not matched to a gene: 4. The CDR3 protein is CASSKGQENTGELFF. CDR3 coding DNA: TGTGCCAGCAGCAAGGGACAGGAAAACACCGGGGAGCTGTTTTTT.

This chain links TRBV6-1 with TRBJ2-7; D might be TRBD1 (6 bases). V gave up 3 bases and J gave up 12 bases, with 12 bases separating them. CDR1 is MNHNS and CDR2 is SASEGT in the germline V gene. The CDR3 length is 11 residues. The CDR3 DNA reads TGTGCCAGCAGTGAGTGGGGGCGACCGTACTTC. It codes for CASSEWGRPYF.

The V and J genes are TRBV7-3 and TRBJ2-5, with unresolved D. CDR1 is SGHTA and CDR2 is FQGTGA in the germline V gene. V was trimmed by 5 bases and J by 4 bases, leaving 14 bases between them. The CDR3 covers 14 residues. As DNA, the CDR3 is TGTGCCAGCAGCCGAGGTGGGTCCGGAGAGACCCAGTACTTC. Translated: CASSRGGSGETQYF. Drawing the rest from reference TRBV7-3 and TRBJ2-5, the complete variable domain is GAGVSQTPSNKVTEKGKYVELRCDPISGHTALYWYRQSLGQGPEFLIYFQGTGAADDSGLPNDRFFAVRPEGSVSTLKIQRTERGDSAVYLCASSRGGSGETQYFGPGTRLLVL.

This chain links TRBV9 with TRBJ2-5, with a tentative D call TRBD2 (6 bases). The germline V gene encodes CDR1 SGDLS and CDR2 YYNGEE. The CDR3 runs 15 residues. Trimming took off 0 bases at V and 3 bases at J, with 12 bases between the two ends. CDR3 amino acids: CASSVVKGEEETQYF. The CDR3 DNA follows: TGTGCCAGCAGCGTAGTGAAAGGGGAGGAAGAGACCCAGTACTTC.

The chain is built from TRBV5-1 and TRBJ1-1, with D maybe TRBD1 (6 bases). Germline V gene sequence: CDR1 SGHRS, CDR2 YFSETQ. The CDR3 contains 15 residues. The V end lost 3 bases, the J end lost 1 base, and 13 bases lay between the germline ends. DNA for the CDR3: TGCGCCAGCAGCTCGCTCCTACAGGGGAACACTGAAGCTTTCTTT. As protein: CASSSLLQGNTEAFF.

This sequence joins TRBV18 and TRBJ2-7; perhaps TRBD1 as D (5 bases). Germline CDR1 is KGHSH and CDR2 is LQKENI. The CDR3 extends over 14 amino acids. With 1 base removed from V and 1 base from J, the gap between germline ends came to 8 bases. Here the CDR3 reads CASSPRTPSYEQYF. In DNA, the CDR3 is TGTGCCAGCTCACCACGGACACCTTCCTACGAGCAGTACTTC.

This clone was observed a handful of times. The J gene is TRBJ1-5, the V gene TRBV28; tentative D call: TRBD1 (5 bases). CDR1 and CDR2 from the germline V gene are MDHEN and SYDVKM. The V and J ends lost 10 bases and 2 bases respectively, with 15 bases between them. CDR3 length: 14 amino acids. The CDR3 nucleotides read TGTGCCAACGAGAACGGCAGGGGCAATCAGCCCCAGCATTTT. Amino acids: CANENGRGNQPQHF.

This clone was recorded once. The chain uses TRBV29-1 and TRBJ2-7, with 9 bases lining up with TRBD1. CDR1 SQVTM and CDR2 ANQGSEA come from the germline V gene. Trimming at V came to 7 bases and at J to 5 bases, leaving 9 bases not matched to a gene. The CDR3 runs 13 residues. The CDR3 coding sequence is TGCAGCGCCTGGGACAGGGAATCCGACGAGCAGTACTTC. This translates into CSAWDRESDEQYF.

This chain joins TRBV28 and TRBJ2-2, with 9 bases fitting TRBD1. V shed 6 bases and J 7 bases; nucleotides not matched to a gene: 6. This CDR3 comprises 14 residues. From germline, CDR1 is MDHEN and CDR2 SYDVKM. The CDR3 region is CASSTDRGFGELFF. The CDR3 nucleotides are TGTGCCAGCAGCACGGACAGGGGATTCGGGGAGCTGTTTTTT.

The rearrangement links TRBV4-3 to TRBJ2-2, with no clear D. The CDR3 consists of 16 residues. Trimming pared 2 bases from V and 0 bases from J, leaving 10 bases between. Germline values: CDR1 LGHNA, CDR2 YSLEER. The CDR3 nucleotides read TGCGCCAGCAGCCAATTTTCCCTATCGAACACCGGGGAGCTGTTTTTT. Amino acid sequence: CASSQFSLSNTGELFF.

The V and J genes are TRBV30 and TRBJ1-5; D gene ambiguous. The CDR3 runs to 13 residues. Per the germline V gene, CDR1 is GTSNPN and CDR2 is SVGIG (reference sequence). Trimming cost V 2 bases and J 4 bases, with 9 bases left between them. The DNA of the CDR3 is TGTGCCTGGAGTTCAGGTTGGAATCAGCCCCAGCATTTT. Encoded protein: CAWSSGWNQPQHF.

The V and J genes are TRBV5-4 and TRBJ2-3; 9 bases agree with TRBD2. V lost 4 bases to trimming and J lost 5 bases; unmatched junction nucleotides: 14. This CDR3 comprises 17 residues. The germline CDR1 and CDR2 sequences are SGHNT and YYREEE (reference sequence). The CDR3 nucleotides read TGTGCCAGCAGCCCTCCCCCCATAGCGGGAGCTCGAGATACGCAGTATTTT. Translation gives CASSPPPIAGARDTQYF.

V usage is TRBV7-6 and J usage is TRBJ1-4, with a weak D call TRBD1 (6 bases). Trimming took off 5 bases at V and 8 bases at J, with 12 bases between the two ends. Looked up from germline, CDR1 is SGHVS and CDR2 is FNYEAQ. The CDR3 contains 13 residues. CDR3 sequence (DNA): TGTGCCAGCAGCCCTGGACAGTGGGAAAAACTGTTTTTT. Translated, it gives CASSPGQWEKLFF.